What follows are 12 T cell receptor beta chains derived from one specimen sequenced in a study of cytomegalovirus exposure and HLA in healthy donors. The method was immunoSEQ multiplex PCR; TCRdb's version includes in-frame clones alone and lacks a portion of them. The profile shows 250,000 or so clones, around 90% of them singletons. Material for sequencing was PBMCs. These receptors were taken from a woman younger than 35 in good health and CMV-seronegative.

The chain combines TRBV7-8 with TRBJ1-5; D gene uncertain. V shed 1 base and J shed 3 bases, with 13 bases lying between them. CDR3 length: 16 amino acids. Looked up from germline, CDR1 is SGHVS and CDR2 is FQNEAQ. CDR3 bases: TGTGCCAGCAGCTTAGAGGGTCAGGACTACAATCAGCCCCAGCATTTT. It is translated as CASSLEGQDYNQPQHF.

This chain joins TRBV9 and TRBJ2-2; maybe TRBD1 (6 bases). The CDR3 has 15 residues. Germline V gene data show CDR1 as SGDLS and CDR2 as YYNGEE. Trimming left V 2 bases short and J 4 bases short, with 12 bases between. CDR3 in amino acids: CASSVGGQLTGELFF. DNA of the CDR3: TGTGCCAGCAGCGTTGGGGGACAACTCACCGGGGAGCTGTTTTTT.

The chain has TRBV6-6 and TRBJ2-1, with 8 bases matching TRBD2. CDR1 is MNHNY and CDR2 is SVGAGI in the germline V gene (reference sequence). CDR3 length: 12 residues. V gave up 7 bases and J gave up 6 bases; unmatched junction bases: 2. In nucleotides, the CDR3 is TGTGCCAGCACCGGGACTAGCAATGAGCAGTTCTTC. Its protein product is CASTGTSNEQFF.

The J gene is TRBJ2-3, the V gene TRBV6-5; TRBD2 matches at 9 bases. The CDR3 has 15 amino acids. V trimming: 7 bases; J trimming: 0 bases; junction bases outside the gene matches: 5. Germline values: CDR1 MNHEY, CDR2 SVGAGI. The CDR3 region is CASKAGGASTDTQYF. CDR3 sequence (DNA): TGTGCCAGCAAGGCGGGAGGGGCGAGCACAGATACGCAGTATTTT.

The chain joins TRBV2 to TRBJ2-5; D unresolved. The germline gives CDR1 SNHLY, CDR2 FYNNEI. The CDR3 has 14 amino acids. The ends were cut back, 3 bases at V and 3 bases at J, with 11 bases in the middle. The chain's CDR3 is CASSDLTYEETQYF. CDR3 nucleotides: TGTGCCAGCAGTGATCTCACCTACGAAGAGACCCAGTACTTC.

The rearrangement uses TRBV14 and TRBJ2-7, with D possibly matching TRBD2 (6 bases). Germline assignment: CDR1 SGHDN and CDR2 FVKESK. The V gene lost 3 bases and the J gene lost 7 bases, with 22 bases spanning the gap. The length of the CDR3 is 16 residues. CDR3 sequence reads: CASSQNYGGVGWEQYF. As DNA, the CDR3 is TGTGCCAGCAGCCAGAACTACGGGGGTGTGGGCTGGGAGCAGTACTTC. Drawing the rest from reference TRBV14 and TRBJ2-7, the complete variable domain is EAGVTQFPSHSVIEKGQTVTLRCDPISGHDNLYWYRRVMGKEIKFLLHFVKESKQDESGMPNNRFLAERTGGTYSTLKVQPAELEDSGVYFCASSQNYGGVGWEQYFGPGTRLTVT.

This clone was observed a single time. The chain recombines TRBV5-6 with TRBJ2-5, with 9 nucleotides matching TRBD2. Germline V lookup: CDR1 SGHDT, CDR2 YYEEEE. The trim removed 4 bases at V and 2 bases at J, leaving 6 bases unmatched. The CDR3 is made up of 15 amino acids. As DNA, the CDR3 is TGTGCCAGCAGCCCCGGACTAGCGAAACAAGAGACCCAGTACTTC. It specifies CASSPGLAKQETQYF.

The chain combines TRBV7-3 with TRBJ1-1; 11 bases match TRBD1. The CDR3 totals 16 residues. The V and J ends lost 5 bases and 3 bases, in that order; junction bases with no gene match: 8. In germline, CDR1 is SGHTA, CDR2 FQGTGA. Written as DNA, the CDR3 is TGTGCCAGCAGCCCAGGACAGGGGGCTTGGGACACTGAAGCTTTCTTT. This codes for CASSPGQGAWDTEAFF.

The chain employs TRBV9 and TRBJ2-1; TRBD2 matches 16 bases. Germline V gives CDR1 SGDLS, CDR2 YYNGEE. V lost 2 bases and J lost 2; bases outside the gene matches: 4. The CDR3 is made up of 18 amino acids. CDR3: CASSVGLAGGPAYNEQFF. The CDR3 DNA is TGTGCCAGCAGCGTGGGACTAGCGGGGGGGCCAGCCTACAATGAGCAGTTCTTC.

The chain uses TRBV7-8 and TRBJ1-1, with TRBD1 identical over 7 bases. Germline V gene data show CDR1 as SGHVS and CDR2 as FQNEAQ. V gave up 0 bases and J gave up 4 bases; unmatched junction bases: 8. This CDR3 contains 16 residues. The CDR3: CASSLAGTATSTEAFF. In DNA form, the CDR3 reads TGTGCCAGCAGCTTAGCTGGGACAGCTACAAGCACTGAAGCTTTCTTT.

The chain carries TRBV5-1 and TRBJ1-5, with 7 bases fitting TRBD1. V was pared by 5 bases and J by 5 bases, with 10 bases of the junction left unmatched. Germline CDR1 SGHRS, CDR2 YFSETQ. The CDR3 runs 15 residues. CDR3 nucleotides: TGCGCCAGCAGAGAAGGGACAGCGTCCTATCAGCCCCAGCATTTT. Its protein product is CASREGTASYQPQHF.

The chain uses TRBV11-2 and TRBJ2-7; TRBD1 matches 7 bases. V lost 4 bases to trimming and J lost 0 bases; unmatched junction nucleotides: 3. The CDR3 is made up of 14 amino acids. Germline V gives CDR1 SGHAT, CDR2 FQNNGV. The CDR3 reads CASSSTGISYEQYV. DNA of the CDR3: TGTGCCAGCAGCTCGACAGGGATCTCCTACGAGCAGTACGTC.